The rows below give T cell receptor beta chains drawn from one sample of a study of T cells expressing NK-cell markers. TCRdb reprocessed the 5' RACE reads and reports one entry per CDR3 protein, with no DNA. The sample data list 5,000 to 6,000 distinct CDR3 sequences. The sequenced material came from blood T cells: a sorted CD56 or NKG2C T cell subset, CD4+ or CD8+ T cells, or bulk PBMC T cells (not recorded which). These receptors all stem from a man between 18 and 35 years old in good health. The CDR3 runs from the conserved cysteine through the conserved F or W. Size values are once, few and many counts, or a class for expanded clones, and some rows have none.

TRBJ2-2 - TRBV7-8 CASKRTGRNTGELFF
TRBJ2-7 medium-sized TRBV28 CASSLYRSEQYF
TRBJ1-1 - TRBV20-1 CSARDRRFFNTEAFF
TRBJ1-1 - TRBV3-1 CASSQAGPRGVEAFF
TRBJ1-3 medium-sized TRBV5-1 CASSSGESSGNTIYF
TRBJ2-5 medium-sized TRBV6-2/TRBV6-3 CASSPRTGSAEYF
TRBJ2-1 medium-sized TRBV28 CASSYLAGGTNEQFF
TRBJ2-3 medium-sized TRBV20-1 CSATPGTTDTQYF
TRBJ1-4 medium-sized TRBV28 CAGADSTNEKLFF
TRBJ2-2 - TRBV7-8 CASSLGGAGGPGELFF
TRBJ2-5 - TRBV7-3 CASSLIGRGVQETQYF
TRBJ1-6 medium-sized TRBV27 CASSWLGRPLSPLHF
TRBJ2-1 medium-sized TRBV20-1 CSATPGTSRNEQFF
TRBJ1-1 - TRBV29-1 CSVAGSLNTEAFF
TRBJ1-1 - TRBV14 CASSQERGRVNTEAFF
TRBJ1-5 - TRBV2 CASSAVNSNQPQHF
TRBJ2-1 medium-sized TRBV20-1 CSANRGDLISPEQFF
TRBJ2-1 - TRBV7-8 CASSLSSGIYNEQFF
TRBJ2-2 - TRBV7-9 CASSTGQGIHTGELFF
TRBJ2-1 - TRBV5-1 CASSAPSSYNEQFF
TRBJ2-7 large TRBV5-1 CASRWTGGHEQYF
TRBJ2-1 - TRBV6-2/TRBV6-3 CASSYRRTATSLLEQFF